One and the same sample provided the 13 T cell receptor beta chains below, sequenced in a study of T cell repertoires in aging, cancer and after chemotherapy. TRB rearrangements spanning V, D and J were amplified using mixed TRB-A/B primers. TCRdb redid the calling of the multiplex PCR reads with MiXCR, one entry per CDR3 protein. Seen here are around 2,500 distinct CDR3 sequences, 24% observed once, and the top ten hold about 7.4%. TCR beta rearrangements were amplified from peripheral blood genomic DNA. The sample comprised blood. These receptors came from a human donor with a solid tumor.

The chain uses TRBV28 and TRBJ2-2, with D perhaps given as TRBD1 or TRBD2 (5 bases each). The CDR3 sequence is 15 residues long. CDR1 MDHEN and CDR2 SYDVKM come from the germline V gene. The ends were cut back, 2 bases at V and 5 bases at J, with 12 bases in the middle. DNA of the CDR3: TGTGCCAGCAGTTTACCGGGACCTCCGACCGGGGAGCTGTTTTTT. Its protein is CASSLPGPPTGELFF.

The chain links TRBV5-6 to TRBJ2-7, with a possible D match to TRBD2 (7 bases). The CDR3 length is 16 residues. Germline V CDR1 and CDR2: SGHDT, YYEEEE. V lost 4 bases and J 4 bases, leaving 21 bases between the germline ends. The CDR3 here is CASSRLSGGLTYEQYF. Here the CDR3 DNA reads TGTGCCAGCAGCCGCCTTTCGGGGGGCTTGACGTACGAGCAGTACTTC.

The V call is TRBV5-1, the J call TRBJ2-1; 11 bases are shared with TRBD2. The CDR3 consists of 18 residues. Germline values: CDR1 SGHRS, CDR2 YFSETQ. The V gene end was trimmed by 4 bases and the J gene end by 6 bases; junction bases not matched to a gene: 15. DNA of the CDR3: TGCGCCAGCAGCCCTCATGGTCTAGCGGGAGGTGCCCCCAATGAGCAGTTCTTC. Protein: CASSPHGLAGGAPNEQFF.

V and J are TRBV6-2 or TRBV6-3 and TRBJ2-5, with D perhaps matching TRBD1 (6 bases). Germline-derived CDR1 and CDR2 are MNHEY and SVGEGT. V lost 6 bases and J lost 4, with 9 bases in between. The CDR3 length is 12 residues. The CDR3 DNA is TGTGCCAGCAGCCAGGGGCGAGAGACCCAGTACTTC. It specifies CASSQGRETQYF.

The table lists this clonotype with a few counts. The rearrangement uses TRBV6-6 and TRBJ2-7; D might be TRBD2 (6 bases). This CDR3 comprises 16 residues. Trimming left V 0 bases short and J 1 base short, with 13 bases between. Germline CDR1 reads MNHNY; CDR2 reads SVGAGI (reference sequence). The CDR3: CASSYSAASESYEQYF. The CDR3 nucleotides are TGTGCCAGCAGTTACTCGGCGGCTAGCGAGTCCTACGAGCAGTACTTC.

This clonotype was counted only a few times. A read error may produce the germline difference seen at one junction end. The genes are TRBV5-4 and TRBJ2-7, with 9 bases matching TRBD1. Germline V gene sequence: CDR1 SGHNT, CDR2 YYREEE (reference sequence). The CDR3 is 13 amino acids. CDR3 sequence: CASSLAPRDRALF. The CDR3 DNA reads TGTGCCAGCAGCTTGGCCCCCCGGGACAGGGCTCTCTTC.

This clonotype is classed as large (0.1 to 1%). The rearrangement joins TRBV6-5 to TRBJ2-3, with 11 bases matching TRBD1. Germline V gives CDR1 MNHEY, CDR2 SVGAGI. Germline trimming cut 4 bases from V and 6 bases from J; bases unmatched to any gene: 9. The CDR3 has 16 residues. The CDR3 protein is CASSSQGQGAYDTQYF. As DNA, the CDR3 is TGTGCCAGCAGTTCCCAAGGACAGGGGGCATACGATACGCAGTATTTT.

The chain joins TRBV11-2 to TRBJ2-1; 8 positions match TRBD2. The V segment lost 5 bases and the J segment 6 bases; nucleotides outside the gene matches: 12. Per germline, CDR1 SGHAT and CDR2 FQNNGV. This CDR3 is 16 amino acids long. CDR3 bases: TGTGCCAGCAGCCCCAGGCCAGCGGGAGTCCCCAATGAGCAGTTCTTC. This codes for CASSPRPAGVPNEQFF.

The sample holds a few counts of this clonotype. J is TRBJ1-1 and V is TRBV7-9; weak D call: TRBD1 (6 bases). Deletions cut 4 bases from V and 11 bases from J, with 20 bases between. Germline CDR1 reads SEHNR; CDR2 reads FQNEAQ (reference sequence). The CDR3 is made up of 14 amino acids. CDR3 loop: CASSSQDSPRGAFF. The CDR3 DNA reads as TGTGCCAGCAGCTCACAGGACAGCCCGAGGGGGGCTTTCTTT.

The chain couples TRBV20-1 to TRBJ2-3; TRBD2 might be the D (5 bases). There are 16 residues in the CDR3. Germline CDR1 DFQATT, CDR2 SNEGSKA (reference sequence). The germline V and J ends were trimmed by 2 bases and 4 bases, with 19 bases remaining between them. The chain's CDR3 is CSARPLVVKSPDTQYF. The CDR3, as DNA: TGCAGTGCTAGACCACTAGTAGTAAAATCCCCAGATACGCAGTATTTT.

In its sample, this clonotype was seen a few times. The J gene is TRBJ1-6, the V gene TRBV5-8; 9 nucleotides agree with TRBD1. The CDR3 has 15 amino acids. Germline V CDR1 and CDR2: SGHTS, YDEGEE. The trim removed 5 bases at V and 8 bases at J, leaving 8 bases unmatched. CDR3 nucleotides: TGTGCCAGCAGGAGGGACAGGGAGGTTCATTCACCCCTCCACTTT. Protein product: CASRRDREVHSPLHF.

This rearrangement joins TRBV29-1 to TRBJ2-7; 8 bases agree with TRBD2. J was trimmed by 0 bases and V by 4 bases; bases with no gene match: 2. The CDR3 covers 13 residues. Germline V lookup: CDR1 SQVTM, CDR2 ANQGSEA. The CDR3, as DNA: TGCAGCGTTGGCGGGGGGATCTCCTACGAGCAGTACTTC. This gives the protein CSVGGGISYEQYF.

This chain connects TRBV24-1 to TRBJ2-5; TRBD1 matches 8 bases. V gave up 9 bases and J gave up 2 bases; unmatched junction bases: 4. There are 13 residues in the CDR3. CDR1 is KGHDR and CDR2 is SFDVKD in the germline V gene. Here the CDR3 reads CATGRTGQETQYF. CDR3 nucleotide sequence: TGTGCCACCGGAAGGACAGGGCAAGAGACCCAGTACTTC.